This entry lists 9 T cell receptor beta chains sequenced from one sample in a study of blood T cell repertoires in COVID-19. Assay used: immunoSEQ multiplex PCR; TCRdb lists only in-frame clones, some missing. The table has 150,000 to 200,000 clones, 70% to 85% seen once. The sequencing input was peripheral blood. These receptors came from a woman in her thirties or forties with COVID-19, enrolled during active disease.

The CDR3 DNA follows: TGTGCCAGCAGCACCCGCGGGGGGGTAGCGGGAGGCAGCTCCTACAATGAGCAGTTCTTC. It yields the protein CASSTRGGVAGGSSYNEQFF. The chain combines TRBV11-3 with TRBJ2-1; 10 bases match TRBD2. V shed 5 bases, J shed 0 bases, and the junction held 16 bases outside the gene matches. CDR1 and CDR2 from the germline V gene are SGHNT and YENEEA. The CDR3 spans 20 residues.

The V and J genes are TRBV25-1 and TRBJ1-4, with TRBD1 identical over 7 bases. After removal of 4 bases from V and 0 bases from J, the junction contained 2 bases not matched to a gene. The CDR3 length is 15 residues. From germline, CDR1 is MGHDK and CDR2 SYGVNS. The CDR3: CASSGTGTTNEKLFF. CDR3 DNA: TGTGCCAGCAGTGGGACAGGTACAACTAATGAAAAACTGTTTTTT. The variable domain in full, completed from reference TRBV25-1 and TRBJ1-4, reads EADIYQTPRYLVIGTGKKITLECSQTMGHDKMYWYQQDPGMELHLIHYSYGVNSTEKGDLSSESTVSRIRTEHFPLTLESARPSHTSQYLCASSGTGTTNEKLFFGSGTQLSVL.

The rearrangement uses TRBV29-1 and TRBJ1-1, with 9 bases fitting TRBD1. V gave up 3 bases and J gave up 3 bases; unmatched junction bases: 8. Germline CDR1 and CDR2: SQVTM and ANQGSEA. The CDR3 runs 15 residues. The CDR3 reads CSVETGTGWDTEAFF. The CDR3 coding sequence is TGCAGCGTTGAGACCGGGACAGGGTGGGACACTGAAGCTTTCTTT.

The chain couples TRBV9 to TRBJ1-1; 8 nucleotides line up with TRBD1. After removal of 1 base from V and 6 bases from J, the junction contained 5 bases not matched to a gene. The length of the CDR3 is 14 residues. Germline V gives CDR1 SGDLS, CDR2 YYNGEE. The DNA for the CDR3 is TGTGCCAGCAGCGTACTGGCACAGGGGGCTGAAGCTTTCTTT. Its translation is CASSVLAQGAEAFF.

The DNA of the CDR3 is TGTGCCAGCACTCTAGGAAGCTCTGGAAACACCATATATTTT. It yields the protein CASTLGSSGNTIYF. This rearrangement joins TRBV6-5 to TRBJ1-3; no clear D gene. Deletions cut 7 bases from V and 0 bases from J, with 10 bases between. The CDR3 is 14 residues long. Germline V lookup: CDR1 MNHEY, CDR2 SVGAGI.

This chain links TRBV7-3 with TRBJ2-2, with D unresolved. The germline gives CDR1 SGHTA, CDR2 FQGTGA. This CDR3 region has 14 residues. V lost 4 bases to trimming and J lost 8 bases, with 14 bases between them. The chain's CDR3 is CASSSSAVGGELFF. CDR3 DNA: TGTGCCAGCAGCTCGAGCGCGGTTGGAGGGGAGCTGTTTTTT.

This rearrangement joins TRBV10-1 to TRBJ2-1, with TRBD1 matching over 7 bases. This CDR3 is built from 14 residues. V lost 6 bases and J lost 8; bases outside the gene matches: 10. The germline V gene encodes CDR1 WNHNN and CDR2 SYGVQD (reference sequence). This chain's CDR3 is CASSRDRVSDEQFF. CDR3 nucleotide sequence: TGCGCCAGCAGCCGAGACAGGGTTTCAGATGAGCAGTTCTTC.

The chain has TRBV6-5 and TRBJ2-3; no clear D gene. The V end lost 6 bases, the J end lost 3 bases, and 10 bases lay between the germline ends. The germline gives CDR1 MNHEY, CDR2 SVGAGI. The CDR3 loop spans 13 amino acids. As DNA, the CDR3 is TGTGCCAGCAGAAGAGATATAACAGATACGCAGTATTTT. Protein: CASRRDITDTQYF.

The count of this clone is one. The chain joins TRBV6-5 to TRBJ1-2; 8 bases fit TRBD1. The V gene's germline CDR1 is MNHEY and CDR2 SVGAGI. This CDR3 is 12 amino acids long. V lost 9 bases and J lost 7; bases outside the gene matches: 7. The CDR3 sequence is CASRTGRLGYTF. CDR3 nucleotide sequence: TGTGCCAGTAGGACAGGGCGTCTTGGCTACACCTTC.